What follows describes a single TCR beta chain. The antigen is unknown. Germline V gene lookup returns CDR1 KGHDR and CDR2 SFDVKD. Trimming removed 1 base from V and 5 bases from J; junction bases left unmatched: 4. CDR3 length: 15 residues. These data are taken from a study of persistence of HIV-infected CD4 T cells. This was the immunoSEQ version 4 assay in survey mode. Assay: immunoSEQ multiplex PCR; the TCRdb copy retains only in-frame clones and omits some. The data contain about 25,000 clones, over 65% of them singletons. The stimulus was an HIV-1 Gag 15-mer peptide pool, 0.9 to 1 ug/peptide/mL. Sorting of responding CD4+ T cells relied on upregulated CD40 ligand together with CD69. PBMCs were depleted of CD8+ T cells before stimulation. General study findings and limits: Compared with CD3/CD28-stimulated cells, CMV- and Gag-responding cells showed lower TCRbeta richness.

This specimen was CD4+ T cells sorted from PBMCs after roughly 18-hour stimulation, taken from a patient who received antiretroviral therapy. This TCR was recovered from an adult man with HIV who was CMV-seropositive. The chain combines TRBV24-1 with TRBJ2-3, with 8 bases that match TRBD2. The CDR3 loop is CATSDFGLAKDTQYF. As DNA, the CDR3 is TGTGCCACCAGTGATTTCGGACTAGCTAAAGATACGCAGTATTTT.